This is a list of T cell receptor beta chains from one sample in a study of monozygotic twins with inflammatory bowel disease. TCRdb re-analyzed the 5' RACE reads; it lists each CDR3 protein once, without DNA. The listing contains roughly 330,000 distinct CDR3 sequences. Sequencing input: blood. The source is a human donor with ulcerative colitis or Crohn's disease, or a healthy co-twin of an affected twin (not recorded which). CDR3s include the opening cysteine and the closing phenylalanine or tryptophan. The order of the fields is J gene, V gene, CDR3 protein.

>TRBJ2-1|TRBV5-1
CASSSASGRLYNEQFF
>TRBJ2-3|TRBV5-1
CASSEDLGVPTDTQYF
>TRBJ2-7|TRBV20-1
CSARATGGGYEQYF
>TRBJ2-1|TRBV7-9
CASSLVPNNEQFF
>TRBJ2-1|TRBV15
CATSREGGRQFF
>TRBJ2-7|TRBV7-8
CASSLQRLAGIYEQYF
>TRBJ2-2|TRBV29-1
CSVAERDSGTGELFF
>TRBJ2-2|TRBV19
CASSILAGGTGELFF
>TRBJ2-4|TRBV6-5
CASSYDRRNIQYF
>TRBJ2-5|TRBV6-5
CASSYALKQSIQETQYF
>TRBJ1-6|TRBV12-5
CASGLERNDRRINSPLHF
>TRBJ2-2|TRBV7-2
CASSLNYNTGELFF
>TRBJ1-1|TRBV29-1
CSVGRRDKFNTEAFF
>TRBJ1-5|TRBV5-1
CASSTSGQTNQPQHF
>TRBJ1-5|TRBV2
CASSLRSGGHQPQHF
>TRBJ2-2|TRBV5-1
CASSSGLAGTDTGELFF
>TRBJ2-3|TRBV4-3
CASSPTVGQTRGDTQYF
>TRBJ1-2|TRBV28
CASSSIQGGGYGYTF
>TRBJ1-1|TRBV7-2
CASSLAQNPAKAFF
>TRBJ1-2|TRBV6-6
CASADDRPGYTF